This TCR beta chain was profiled in a study of blood T cell repertoires in COVID-19. Study overall: Whether acute or convalescent, the COVID-19 samples came from the United States, Italy and Spain. Nucleic acid was either cDNA or gDNA, and it came from T cells, B-cell-depleted T cells, or PBMCs.

TCRdb's copy holds only in-frame clones and misses some; the assay was immunoSEQ multiplex PCR. The sample has roughly 200,000 clones; approximately 83% are singletons. Per germline, CDR1 MNHNS and CDR2 SASEGT. The CDR3 loop spans 14 amino acids. Trimming removed 3 bases from V and 1 base from J, with 9 bases in between. The clonotype was recovered from a man aged 60 to 69 with acute or convalescent COVID-19. Sequenced: peripheral blood. The rearrangement joins TRBV6-1 to TRBJ1-1; D not certain. CDR3 nucleotide sequence: TGTGCCAGCAGTGAGGCACCCTGGAACACTGAAGCTTTCTTT. Translation: CASSEAPWNTEAFF.